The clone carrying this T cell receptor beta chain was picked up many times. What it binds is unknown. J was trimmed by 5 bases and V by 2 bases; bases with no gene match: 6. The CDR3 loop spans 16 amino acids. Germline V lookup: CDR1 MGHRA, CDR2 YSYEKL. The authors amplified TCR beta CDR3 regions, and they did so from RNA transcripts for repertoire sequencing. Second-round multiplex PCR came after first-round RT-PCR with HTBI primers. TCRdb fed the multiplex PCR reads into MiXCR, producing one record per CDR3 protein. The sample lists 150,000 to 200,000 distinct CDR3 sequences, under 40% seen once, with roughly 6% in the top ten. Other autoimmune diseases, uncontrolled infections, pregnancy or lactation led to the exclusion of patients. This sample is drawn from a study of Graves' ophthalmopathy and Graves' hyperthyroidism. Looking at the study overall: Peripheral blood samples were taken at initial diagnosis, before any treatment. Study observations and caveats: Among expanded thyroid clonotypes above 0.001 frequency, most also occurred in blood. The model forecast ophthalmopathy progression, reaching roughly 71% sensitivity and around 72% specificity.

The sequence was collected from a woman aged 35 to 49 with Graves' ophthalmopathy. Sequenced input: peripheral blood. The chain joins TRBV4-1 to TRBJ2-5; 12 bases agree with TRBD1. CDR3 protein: CASSQKGQGARETQYF. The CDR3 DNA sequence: TGCGCCAGCAGCCAAAAGGGACAGGGGGCCCGTGAGACCCAGTACTTC.